This TCR beta chain emerged from a study of cytomegalovirus exposure and HLA in healthy donors. Although they were nominally healthy when sampled, donors likely had unrecorded immune exposures. On this clone: Its specificity is not known.

Amplification used 60 Vbeta primers and 13 Jbeta primers. Assay: immunoSEQ multiplex PCR; the TCRdb copy retains only in-frame clones and omits some. The table has 150,000 or so clones, about four fifths seen once. The V gene's germline CDR1 is MRHNA and CDR2 SNTAGT. Trimming removed 2 bases at V and 4 bases at J, with 9 bases between. CDR3 length equals 15 residues. Findings of the study overall: Later analysis reportedly placed an Asian-associated ancestry cluster below the roughly 690-donor mean in N-insertions. Reported results showed that the classifier diagnosed cytomegalovirus status with high specificity and sensitivity.

The chain uses TRBV6-4 and TRBJ2-6, with D tentatively TRBD1 (5 bases). The source material was PBMCs. The TCR comes from a male donor in good health and CMV-seropositive. The chain's CDR3 is CASSDGAAGANVLTF. CDR3 in DNA: TGTGCCAGCAGTGACGGGGCTGCGGGGGCCAACGTCCTGACTTTC.